This entry lists 18 T cell receptor beta chains sequenced from one sample in a study of blood T cell repertoires in COVID-19. Profiled with immunoSEQ multiplex PCR; TCRdb holds only in-frame clones, not every one. The sample carries over 200,000 clones, 81% recorded once. Material: PBMCs or T cells enriched from blood (not recorded which). Receptor source: a woman aged 45-65 years with acute COVID-19.

The chain carries TRBV4-1 and TRBJ2-5; TRBD2 matches 13 bases. Germline V CDR1 and CDR2: MGHRA, YSYEKL. CDR3 size: 19 residues. V was clipped by 0 bases and J by 0 bases; unmatched bases: 7. The CDR3 nucleotides are TGCGCCAGCAGCCAAGATCAATCACTAGCGGGAGGGTACCAAGAGACCCAGTACTTC. Translation gives CASSQDQSLAGGYQETQYF.

The sample holds a few counts of this clone. This chain uses TRBV5-8 with TRBJ1-2, with D maybe TRBD1 (6 bases). V gave up 0 bases and J gave up 4 bases, with 7 bases separating them. The CDR3 is 13 residues long. CDR1 and CDR2 (germline): SGHTS, YDEGEE. The CDR3 nucleotides are TGTGCCAGCAGCTTGGTCAGGGGCTATGGCTACACCTTC. Translating it yields CASSLVRGYGYTF.

In DNA form, the CDR3 reads TGCGCCAGCAGCCAAGATAGTTCCAGCAATCAGCCCCAGCATTTT. This sequence encodes CASSQDSSSNQPQHF. The chain employs TRBV4-3 and TRBJ1-5; no clear D. Deletions cut 0 bases from V and 1 base from J, with 7 bases between. The CDR3 spans 15 residues. Germline V gene data show CDR1 as LGHNA and CDR2 as YSLEER.

There are a few counts of this clone. This chain connects TRBV12-5 to TRBJ1-6; 9 positions match TRBD1. Germline assignment: CDR1 LGHNT and CDR2 FRNRAP. The CDR3 length is 16 residues. Germline trimming cut 1 base from V and 3 bases from J; bases unmatched to any gene: 1. For the CDR3, the DNA is TGTGCTAGTGGTTTGGGGGACAGGGACTATAATTCACCCCTCCACTTT. The encoded protein is CASGLGDRDYNSPLHF.

Only one count was recorded for this clone. This rearrangement joins TRBV27 to TRBJ2-7; no clear D. Germline loops: CDR1 MNHEY, CDR2 SMNVEV (reference sequence). The ends were cut back, 2 bases at V and 3 bases at J, with 14 bases in the middle. This CDR3 spans 15 amino acids. The CDR3 loop is CASSLGQKTNYEQYF. In nucleotides, the CDR3 is TGTGCCAGCAGTTTAGGGCAGAAGACCAACTACGAGCAGTACTTC.

The genes are TRBV19 and TRBJ1-1; D might be TRBD1 (6 bases). CDR1 LNHDA and CDR2 SQIVND come from the germline V gene (reference sequence). The V end was cut by 7 bases, the J end by 1 base, with 16 bases between. The CDR3 covers 15 residues. The CDR3 nucleotides are TGTGCCAGTACGACGGACGGACAGCGGAACACTGAAGCTTTCTTT. It codes for CASTTDGQRNTEAFF.

The count of this clone is one. The V call is TRBV28, the J call TRBJ2-3; D unresolved. Germline V lookup: CDR1 MDHEN, CDR2 SYDVKM. The CDR3 loop spans 12 amino acids. V was pared by 5 bases and J by 7 bases, with 10 bases between. CDR3: CASSLARNTQYF. In DNA form, the CDR3 reads TGTGCCAGCAGTCTCGCGCGGAATACGCAGTATTTT. Filled out from reference TRBV28 and TRBJ2-3, the complete variable domain reads DVKVTQSSRYLVKRTGEKVFLECVQDMDHENMFWYRQDPGLGLRLIYFSYDVKMKEKGDIPEGYSVSREKKERFSLILESASTNQTSMYLCASSLARNTQYFGPGTRLTVL.

This clone was detected a few times. The V gene is TRBV19, the J gene TRBJ1-2; no firm D call. The germline V gene encodes CDR1 LNHDA and CDR2 SQIVND (reference sequence). The CDR3 runs 13 residues. V lost 4 bases and J lost 5, with 11 bases in between. The CDR3: CASSTDYAYGYTF. CDR3 bases: TGTGCCAGTAGTACTGATTACGCGTATGGCTACACCTTC. The full variable domain, its missing parts supplied by reference TRBV19 and TRBJ1-2, is DGGITQSPKYLFRKEGQNVTLSCEQNLNHDAMYWYRQDPGQGLRLIYYSQIVNDFQKGDIAEGYSVSREKKESFPLTVTSAQKNPTAFYLCASSTDYAYGYTFGSGTRLTVV.

The V gene is TRBV18, the J gene TRBJ2-3, with 8 nucleotides matching TRBD2. Germline V gene lookup returns CDR1 KGHSH and CDR2 LQKENI. Trimming at V came to 4 bases and at J to 3 bases, leaving 9 bases not matched to a gene. The CDR3 runs to 16 residues. The CDR3: CASSLSAGALTDTQYF. DNA for the CDR3: TGTGCCAGCTCACTCTCAGCGGGGGCCCTGACAGATACGCAGTATTTT.

The chain employs TRBV4-3 and TRBJ2-3; TRBD2 agrees at 7 bases. Germline trimming cut 1 base from V and 5 bases from J; bases unmatched to any gene: 9. Germline V CDR1 and CDR2: LGHNA, YSLEER. The CDR3 spans 16 residues. The CDR3 DNA follows: TGCGCCAGCAGCCAAGGGGATCCGGGAGGAGGAGATACGCAGTATTTT. Its protein is CASSQGDPGGGDTQYF.

The chain uses TRBV10-3 and TRBJ2-2; D is perhaps TRBD1 (6 bases). Trimming shortened V by 2 bases and J by 3 bases, and 7 bases separated the two germline ends. Germline loops: CDR1 ENHRY, CDR2 SYGVKD. The CDR3 has 14 amino acids. This chain's CDR3 is CAISERQDTGELFF. CDR3 nucleotides: TGTGCCATCAGTGAGAGACAGGACACCGGGGAGCTGTTTTTT.

The V call is TRBV28, the J call TRBJ1-1; D is uncertain. V shed 2 bases and J shed 0 bases, with 19 bases lying between them. The germline V gene encodes CDR1 MDHEN and CDR2 SYDVKM. This CDR3 is built from 18 residues. Written as DNA, the CDR3 is TGTGCCAGCAGTTTAATTTCTTCTGTGCGGGGATTGAACACTGAAGCTTTCTTT. It yields the protein CASSLISSVRGLNTEAFF. Supplemented by reference TRBV28 and TRBJ1-1, the full variable domain reads DVKVTQSSRYLVKRTGEKVFLECVQDMDHENMFWYRQDPGLGLRLIYFSYDVKMKEKGDIPEGYSVSREKKERFSLILESASTNQTSMYLCASSLISSVRGLNTEAFFGQGTRLTVV.

In nucleotides, the CDR3 is TGTGCCAGCTCAAGACGGACAGGGAACTACGAGCAGTACTTC. Translation: CASSRRTGNYEQYF. The chain is built from TRBV18 and TRBJ2-7, with 8 positions matching TRBD1. Unmatched junction bases numbered 6, after V lost 5 bases and J lost 3 bases. CDR3 length: 14 amino acids. The germline V gene encodes CDR1 KGHSH and CDR2 LQKENI.

V gene TRBV6-5 combines with J gene TRBJ2-1, with D hard to call. The germline V gene has CDR1 MNHEY and CDR2 SVGAGI. V lost 4 bases to trimming and J lost 0 bases, with 10 bases between them. This CDR3 is built from 15 residues. The CDR3 spells CASSLTHYSYNEQFF. CDR3 nucleotides: TGTGCCAGCAGTTTGACTCACTACTCCTACAATGAGCAGTTCTTC.

The chain joins TRBV28 to TRBJ1-2, with 8 bases identical to TRBD1. Per germline, CDR1 MDHEN and CDR2 SYDVKM. V was pared by 4 bases and J by 6 bases, with 10 bases of the junction left unmatched. The CDR3 is 15 residues long. The CDR3 protein is CASSSGQGDLDGYTF. The CDR3 nucleotides read TGTGCCAGCAGTTCCGGACAGGGAGACCTGGATGGCTACACCTTC.

This clone was seen only a few times. This chain joins TRBV29-1 and TRBJ2-5; 11 positions agree with TRBD1. The length of the CDR3 is 14 residues. CDR1 and CDR2 (germline): SQVTM, ANQGSEA. Trimming cost V 7 bases and J 7 bases; bases outside gene matches: 11. The CDR3 region is CSARTGGVLGTQYF. CDR3 coding DNA: TGCAGCGCTAGGACAGGGGGCGTTCTTGGGACCCAGTACTTC.

This clone appeared a few times. The V gene is TRBV7-8, the J gene TRBJ1-2; D is uncertain. Germline CDR1 SGHVS, CDR2 FQNEAQ. This CDR3 contains 13 residues. The V and J ends lost 5 bases and 5 bases respectively, with 12 bases between them. The CDR3 is CASSPPSGYGYTF. For the CDR3, the DNA is TGTGCCAGCAGCCCCCCGTCGGGGTATGGCTACACCTTC.

This chain connects TRBV7-2 to TRBJ1-1; D ambiguous. Trimming took off 3 bases at V and 3 bases at J, with 8 bases between the two ends. This CDR3 has 13 residues. Germline values: CDR1 SGHTA, CDR2 FQGNSA. The CDR3 bases are TGTGCCAGCAGCTTGCAGATACACACTGAAGCTTTCTTT. It yields the protein CASSLQIHTEAFF. Combining the CDR3 with reference TRBV7-2 and TRBJ1-1 gives the whole variable domain GAGVSQSPSNKVTEKGKDVELRCDPISGHTALYWYRQSLGQGLEFLIYFQGNSAPDKSGLPSDRFSAERTGGSVSTLTIQRTQQEDSAVYLCASSLQIHTEAFFGQGTRLTVV.